This entry lists 25 T cell receptor beta chains sequenced from one sample in a study of beta chain features in type 1 diabetes. As every portion of the isolated RNA was reverse transcribed, the sequencing read expressed TCRB transcripts. Libraries were prepared by immunoSEQ multiplex PCR; TCRdb keeps only in-frame clonotypes and omits some of them. The sample has hundreds of thousands of clones, around 12% seen once. The sample taken for sequencing was naive CD4+ T cells from blood. All receptors come from a man aged 18 to 30 in good health.

The chain is built from TRBV7-2 and TRBJ1-2; 7 positions match TRBD1. CDR3 length equals 15 residues. Germline assignment: CDR1 SGHTA and CDR2 FQGNSA. Trimming removed 5 bases from V and 8 bases from J; junction bases left unmatched: 14. CDR3 sequence reads: CASSPLKGAWRGYTF. CDR3 DNA: TGTGCCAGCAGCCCTTTGAAGGGGGCGTGGAGGGGCTACACCTTC.

The chain employs TRBV14 and TRBJ1-1, with 9 bases aligning to TRBD1. V trimming: 3 bases; J trimming: 5 bases; junction bases outside the gene matches: 7. Germline-derived CDR1 and CDR2 are SGHDN and FVKESK. The CDR3 covers 15 residues. The CDR3 loop reads CASSHQTGGGTEAFF. CDR3 sequence (DNA): TGTGCCAGCAGCCATCAGACAGGGGGAGGTACTGAAGCTTTCTTT.

This clone came up a few times. The chain combines TRBV9 with TRBJ1-2; D perhaps matches TRBD1 (6 bases). The CDR3 loop spans 13 amino acids. Trimming removed 3 bases at V and 3 bases at J, with 9 bases between. CDR1 is SGDLS, CDR2 YYNGEE, per germline. DNA for the CDR3: TGTGCCAGCAGCGGGGACAACGACTATGGCTACACCTTC. Translated, it gives CASSGDNDYGYTF. The whole variable domain, remainder taken from reference TRBV9 and TRBJ1-2, is DSGVTQTPKHLITATGQRVTLRCSPRSGDLSVYWYQQSLDQGLQFLIQYYNGEERAKGNILERFSAQQFPDLHSELNLSSLELGDSALYFCASSGDNDYGYTFGSGTRLTVV.

The chain has TRBV10-3 and TRBJ2-1, with TRBD2 identical over 13 bases. CDR1 ENHRY and CDR2 SYGVKD come from the germline V gene. The CDR3 length is 17 residues. V was clipped by 0 bases and J by 5 bases; unmatched bases: 4. The CDR3 DNA reads as TGTGCCATCAGTGAGTCCCCGGGACTAGCGGGAAACAATGAGCAGTTCTTC. It codes for CAISESPGLAGNNEQFF.

This clone has a handful of counts. The V gene is TRBV19, the J gene TRBJ1-1; the match to TRBD1 covers 7 bases. CDR1 and CDR2 from the germline V gene are LNHDA and SQIVND (reference sequence). The CDR3 extends over 15 amino acids. The V segment lost 5 bases and the J segment 0 bases; nucleotides outside the gene matches: 6. CDR3 coding DNA: TGTGCCAGTAGTTTAGGGACAGACCTGAACACTGAAGCTTTCTTT. It yields the protein CASSLGTDLNTEAFF.

The genes are TRBV19 and TRBJ1-1; D is unresolved. The V gene lost 2 bases and the J gene lost 6 bases, with 19 bases spanning the gap. Germline CDR1 and CDR2: LNHDA and SQIVND (reference sequence). This CDR3 contains 16 residues. Here the CDR3 reads CASSISPTRREAEAFF. DNA of the CDR3: TGTGCCAGTAGTATATCGCCGACCAGGCGGGAGGCTGAAGCTTTCTTT.

This clone showed up just a few times. The genes are TRBV30 and TRBJ2-7; 12 bases map to TRBD2. The CDR3 loop spans 14 amino acids. Germline V gene sequence: CDR1 GTSNPN, CDR2 SVGIG (reference sequence). Germline trimming cut 3 bases from V and 11 bases from J; bases unmatched to any gene: 11. CDR3 DNA: TGTGCCTGGAGCTCAACTAGCGGGGGGTTTTGGAAGTACTTC. The encoded protein is CAWSSTSGGFWKYF.

CDR3 region: CASSTDRDNEQFF. The CDR3, as DNA: TGTGCCAGCAGCACAGACAGGGACAATGAGCAGTTCTTC. V and J are TRBV7-3 and TRBJ2-1, with 7 positions matching TRBD1. Losses at the gene ends were 5 bases for V and 5 bases for J; bases not matched to a gene: 3. Germline CDR1 and CDR2: SGHTA and FQGTGA. The CDR3 extends over 13 amino acids.

This clone has only a few counts. CDR3 sequence (DNA): TGTGCCAGTAGTATCGGCGGTTCCGATGGCAATCAGCCCCAGCATTTT. It encodes CASSIGGSDGNQPQHF. The V call is TRBV19, the J call TRBJ1-5; D not resolved. Germline V gene sequence: CDR1 LNHDA, CDR2 SQIVND (reference sequence). V was trimmed by 3 bases and J by 2 bases, leaving 14 bases between them. This CDR3 spans 16 amino acids.

The rearrangement links TRBV7-3 to TRBJ2-3; the D is unclear. V lost 4 bases and J lost 4, with 9 bases in between. There are 13 residues in the CDR3. Germline V lookup: CDR1 SGHTA, CDR2 FQGTGA. CDR3 sequence (DNA): TGTGCCAGCAGCTCCCGGGTTTCAGATACGCAGTATTTT. Amino acids: CASSSRVSDTQYF.

The chain uses TRBV2 and TRBJ1-5, with a possible D match to TRBD1 (5 bases). There are 15 residues in the CDR3. Germline CDR1 and CDR2: SNHLY and FYNNEI. The V end lost 5 bases, the J end lost 0 bases, and 11 bases lay between the germline ends. CDR3 region: CASSKGANSNQPQHF. The CDR3, as DNA: TGTGCCAGCAGTAAAGGGGCAAATAGCAATCAGCCCCAGCATTTT.

This sequence joins TRBV5-6 and TRBJ2-3, with 7 bases fitting TRBD1. The V and J ends lost 3 bases and 2 bases, in that order; junction bases with no gene match: 12. Germline CDR1 and CDR2: SGHDT and YYEEEE. The CDR3 consists of 17 residues. CDR3 in amino acids: CASSYFFPGQLTDTQYF. As DNA, the CDR3 is TGTGCCAGCAGCTACTTTTTCCCGGGACAGCTCACAGATACGCAGTATTTT.

This clone was seen a few times. The chain employs TRBV28 and TRBJ2-7, with D perhaps matching TRBD1 (6 bases). The V gene's germline CDR1 is MDHEN and CDR2 SYDVKM. The CDR3 is 13 residues long. V lost 7 bases, J lost 1 base, and 11 bases lay in between. Written as DNA, the CDR3 is TGTGCCAGCATAGACAGGAGTTCCTACGAGCAGTACTTC. As protein: CASIDRSSYEQYF.

This clone has only a few counts. The V and J genes are TRBV27 and TRBJ2-1; perhaps TRBD1 as D (6 bases). The CDR3 loop spans 17 amino acids. Germline V gene sequence: CDR1 MNHEY, CDR2 SMNVEV (reference sequence). Trimming pared 4 bases from V and 2 bases from J, leaving 18 bases between. The CDR3 DNA reads TGTGCCAGCAGTTCCCCCACAGGGAACTGGGCCTACAATGAGCAGTTCTTC. This translates into CASSSPTGNWAYNEQFF.

The genes are TRBV19 and TRBJ1-1, with 8 bases fitting TRBD1. The V and J ends lost 7 bases and 0 bases, in that order; junction bases with no gene match: 7. Per the germline V gene, CDR1 is LNHDA and CDR2 is SQIVND (reference sequence). The length of the CDR3 is 15 residues. The DNA for the CDR3 is TGTGCCAGTACCCCAACGGACAGGGTGAACACTGAAGCTTTCTTT. Translating gives CASTPTDRVNTEAFF.

This clone was observed a few times. The rearrangement links TRBV19 to TRBJ1-2; D not resolved. Trimming stripped 0 bases from V and 7 bases from J, with 12 bases between. Germline V gene data show CDR1 as LNHDA and CDR2 as SQIVND (reference sequence). This CDR3 contains 14 residues. The CDR3 sequence is CASSIEREFGGYTF. The DNA of the CDR3 is TGTGCCAGTAGTATAGAACGGGAGTTCGGTGGCTACACCTTC.

V usage is TRBV18 and J usage is TRBJ1-6; D is perhaps TRBD1 (5 bases). Trimming left V 3 bases short and J 4 bases short, with 10 bases between. The CDR3 has 15 amino acids. The V gene's germline CDR1 is KGHSH and CDR2 LQKENI. CDR3 sequence: CASSPTQGYNSPLHF. CDR3 nucleotides: TGTGCCAGCTCACCGACCCAGGGTTATAATTCACCCCTCCACTTT.

This clone was detected only a few times. The genes are TRBV9 and TRBJ2-6; D remains unclear. The CDR3 is made up of 16 amino acids. Germline CDR1 and CDR2: SGDLS and YYNGEE. Trimming shortened V by 4 bases and J by 1 base, and 12 bases separated the two germline ends. The DNA for the CDR3 is TGTGCCAGCAGCCCCACAGTAAATTCTGGGGCCAACGTCCTGACTTTC. Protein sequence: CASSPTVNSGANVLTF.

The chain employs TRBV7-2 and TRBJ2-5; the match to TRBD2 covers 16 bases. Germline CDR1 and CDR2: SGHTA and FQGNSA. J lost 5 bases, V lost 7 bases, and 7 bases had no gene match. The CDR3 totals 16 residues. The CDR3 DNA follows: TGTGCCAGCACCGGGACTAGCGGGGGGGGTTGGGAGACCCAGTACTTC. Its protein product is CASTGTSGGGWETQYF.

The genes are TRBV7-2 and TRBJ2-7; no reliable D call. There are 15 residues in the CDR3. Looked up from germline, CDR1 is SGHTA and CDR2 is FQGNSA. V dropped 3 bases and J dropped 0 bases, with 12 bases sitting between them. The CDR3 sequence is CASSFSGTGSYEQYF. The CDR3 bases are TGTGCCAGCAGCTTTTCAGGCACTGGCTCCTACGAGCAGTACTTC. Full variable domain (missing parts from reference TRBV7-2 and TRBJ2-7): GAGVSQSPSNKVTEKGKDVELRCDPISGHTALYWYRQSLGQGLEFLIYFQGNSAPDKSGLPSDRFSAERTGGSVSTLTIQRTQQEDSAVYLCASSFSGTGSYEQYFGPGTRLTVT.

This clone was seen a handful of times. This chain uses TRBV2 with TRBJ2-5, with TRBD2 identical over 10 bases. The CDR3 spans 16 residues. CDR1 and CDR2 from the germline V gene are SNHLY and FYNNEI. The J segment lost 4 bases and the V segment lost 2 bases, leaving 7 bases of the junction unmatched. The CDR3 loop is CASSEIAGGLRETQYF. The DNA of the CDR3 is TGTGCCAGCAGTGAAATAGCGGGAGGCTTAAGAGAGACCCAGTACTTC.

This clone was found a few times. The chain is built from TRBV29-1 and TRBJ2-7; 9 positions match TRBD2. Trimming removed 7 bases from V and 3 bases from J; junction bases left unmatched: 22. CDR3 size: 18 residues. CDR1 is SQVTM and CDR2 is ANQGSEA in the germline V gene. The CDR3 DNA reads TGCAGCGGTGCGACAGGCTTGACGCCGGGGACTAGCCACTACGAGCAGTACTTC. Residues: CSGATGLTPGTSHYEQYF.

This clone was seen a few times. The rearrangement uses TRBV9 and TRBJ1-5; 7 bases map to TRBD1. Trimming at V came to 2 bases and at J to 7 bases, leaving 9 bases not matched to a gene. This CDR3 contains 15 residues. CDR1 and CDR2 from the germline V gene are SGDLS and YYNGEE. For the CDR3, the DNA is TGTGCCAGCAGCGTTCGGGAGGGGGCCGGCCAGCCCCAGCATTTT. This encodes CASSVREGAGQPQHF.

This clone has only a few counts. The gene calls are TRBV7-7 and TRBJ2-5; perhaps TRBD2 as D (5 bases). With 5 bases removed from V and 0 bases from J, the gap between germline ends came to 16 bases. Germline values: CDR1 SSHAT, CDR2 FNYEAQ (reference sequence). The CDR3 runs 16 residues. The chain's CDR3 is CASSPRLGVYQETQYF. The CDR3 DNA reads TGTGCCAGCAGCCCCCGGTTGGGAGTGTACCAAGAGACCCAGTACTTC.

This clone appeared a few times. The junction shows a germline mismatch at one end, possibly a read error. V gene TRBV28 combines with J gene TRBJ2-7, with TRBD2 matching over 12 bases. CDR3 length equals 11 residues. The germline CDR1 and CDR2 sequences are MDHEN and SYDVKM. CDR3 in amino acids: CASSGLAGCIF. In DNA form, the CDR3 reads TGTGCCAGCAGTGGACTAGCGGGGTGTATCTTC.